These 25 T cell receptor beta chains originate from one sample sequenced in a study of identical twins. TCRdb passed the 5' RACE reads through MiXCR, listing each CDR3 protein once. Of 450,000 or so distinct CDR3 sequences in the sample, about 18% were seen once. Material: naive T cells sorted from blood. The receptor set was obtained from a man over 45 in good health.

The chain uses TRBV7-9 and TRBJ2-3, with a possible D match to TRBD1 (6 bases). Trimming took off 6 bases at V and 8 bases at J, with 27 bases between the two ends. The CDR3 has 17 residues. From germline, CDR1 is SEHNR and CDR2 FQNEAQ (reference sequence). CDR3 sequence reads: CASSSYAVQGPPITQYF. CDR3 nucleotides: TGTGCCAGCAGTTCATATGCGGTGCAGGGGCCTCCAATTACGCAGTATTTT. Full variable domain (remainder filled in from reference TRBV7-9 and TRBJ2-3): DTGVSQNPRHKITKRGQNVTFRCDPISEHNRLYWYRQTLGQGPEFLTYFQNEAQLEKSRLLSDRFSAERPKGSFSTLEIQRTEQGDSAMYLCASSSYAVQGPPITQYFGPGTRLTVL.

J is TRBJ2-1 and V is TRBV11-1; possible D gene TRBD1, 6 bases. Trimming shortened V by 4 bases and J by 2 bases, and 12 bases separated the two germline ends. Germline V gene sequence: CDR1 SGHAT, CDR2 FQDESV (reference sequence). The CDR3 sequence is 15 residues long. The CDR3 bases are TGTGCCAGCAGCTGGGGACACGGAACCTACAATGAGCAGTTCTTC. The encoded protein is CASSWGHGTYNEQFF.

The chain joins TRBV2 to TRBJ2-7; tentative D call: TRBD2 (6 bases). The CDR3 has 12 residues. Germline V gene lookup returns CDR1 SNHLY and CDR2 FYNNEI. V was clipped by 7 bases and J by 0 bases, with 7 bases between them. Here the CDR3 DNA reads TGTGCCAGCAAGGACTACTCCTACGAGCAGTACTTC. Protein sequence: CASKDYSYEQYF.

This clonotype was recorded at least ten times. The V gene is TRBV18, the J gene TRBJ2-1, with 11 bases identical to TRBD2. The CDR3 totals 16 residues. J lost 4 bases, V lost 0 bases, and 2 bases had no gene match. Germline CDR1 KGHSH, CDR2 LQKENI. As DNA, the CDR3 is TGTGCCAGCTCACCACCTACTAGCGGGGGTTACAATGAGCAGTTCTTC. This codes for CASSPPTSGGYNEQFF.

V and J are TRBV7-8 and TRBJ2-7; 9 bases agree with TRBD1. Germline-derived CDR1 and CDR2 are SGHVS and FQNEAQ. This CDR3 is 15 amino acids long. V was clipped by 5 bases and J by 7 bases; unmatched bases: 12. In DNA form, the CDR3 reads TGTGCCAGCAGCACGGGGGGACAGGGTTTGTGGGAGCAGTACTTC. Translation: CASSTGGQGLWEQYF.

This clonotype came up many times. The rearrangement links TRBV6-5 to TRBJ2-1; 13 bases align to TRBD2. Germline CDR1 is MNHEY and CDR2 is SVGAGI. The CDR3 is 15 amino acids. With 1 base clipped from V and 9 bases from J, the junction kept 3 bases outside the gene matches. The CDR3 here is CASSYWTSGRSEQFF. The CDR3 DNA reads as TGTGCCAGCAGTTACTGGACTAGCGGGAGATCTGAGCAGTTCTTC.

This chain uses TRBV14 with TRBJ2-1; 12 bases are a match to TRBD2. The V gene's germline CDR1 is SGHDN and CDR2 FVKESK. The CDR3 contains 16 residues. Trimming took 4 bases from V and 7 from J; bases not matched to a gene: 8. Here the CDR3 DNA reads TGTGCCAGCAGCCCCGGAAGGACTAGCGGGATGAATGAGCAGTTCTTC. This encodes CASSPGRTSGMNEQFF.

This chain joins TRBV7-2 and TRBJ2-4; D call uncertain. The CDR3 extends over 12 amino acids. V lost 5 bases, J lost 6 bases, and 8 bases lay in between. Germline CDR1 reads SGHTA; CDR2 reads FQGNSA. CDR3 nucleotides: TGTGCCAGCAGCCACTTAGGAAACATTCAGTACTTC. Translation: CASSHLGNIQYF.

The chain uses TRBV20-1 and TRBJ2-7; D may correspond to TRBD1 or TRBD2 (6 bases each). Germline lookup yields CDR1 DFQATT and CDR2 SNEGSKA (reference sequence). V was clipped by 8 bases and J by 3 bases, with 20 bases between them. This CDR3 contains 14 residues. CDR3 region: CSSYLGGRSYEQYF. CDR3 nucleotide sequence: TGCAGTTCCTATCTTGGGGGGCGCAGCTACGAGCAGTACTTC.

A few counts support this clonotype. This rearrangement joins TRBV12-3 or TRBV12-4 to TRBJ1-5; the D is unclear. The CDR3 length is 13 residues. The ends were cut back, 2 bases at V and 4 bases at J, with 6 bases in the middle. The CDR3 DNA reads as TGTGCCAGCAGTTTAATGCAAAATCAGCCCCAGCATTTT. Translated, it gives CASSLMQNQPQHF.

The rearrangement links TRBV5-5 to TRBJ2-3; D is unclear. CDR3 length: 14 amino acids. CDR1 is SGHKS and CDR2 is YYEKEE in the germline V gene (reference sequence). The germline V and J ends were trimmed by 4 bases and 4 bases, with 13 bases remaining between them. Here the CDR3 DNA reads TGTGCCAGCAGCCACGACTTTCGAGCAGATACGCAGTATTTT. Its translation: CASSHDFRADTQYF.

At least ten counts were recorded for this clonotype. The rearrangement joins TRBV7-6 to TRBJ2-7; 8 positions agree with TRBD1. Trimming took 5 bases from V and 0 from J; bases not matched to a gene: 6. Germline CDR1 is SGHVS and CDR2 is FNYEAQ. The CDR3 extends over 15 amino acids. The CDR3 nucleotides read TGTGCCAGCAGCCCCAGGACAGGGAGCTCCTACGAGCAGTACTTC. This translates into CASSPRTGSSYEQYF.

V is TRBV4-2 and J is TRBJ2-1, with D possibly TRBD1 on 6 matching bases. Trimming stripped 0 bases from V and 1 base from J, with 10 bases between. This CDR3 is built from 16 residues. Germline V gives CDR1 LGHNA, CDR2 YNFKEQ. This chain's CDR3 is CASSQEEGGSYNEQFF. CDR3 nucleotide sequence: TGTGCCAGCAGCCAAGAGGAAGGGGGATCCTACAATGAGCAGTTCTTC.

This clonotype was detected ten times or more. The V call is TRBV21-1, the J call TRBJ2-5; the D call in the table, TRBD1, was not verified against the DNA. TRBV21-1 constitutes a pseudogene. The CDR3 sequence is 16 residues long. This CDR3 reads CANLETWVGSAGTQYF. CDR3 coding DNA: TGTGCCAACCTAGAAACTTGGGTTGGGAGCGCCGGGACCCAGTACTTC.

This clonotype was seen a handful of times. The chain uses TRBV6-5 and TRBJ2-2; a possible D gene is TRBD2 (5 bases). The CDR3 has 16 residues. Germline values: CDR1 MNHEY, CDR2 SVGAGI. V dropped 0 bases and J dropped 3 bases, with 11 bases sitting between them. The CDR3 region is CASSYSPSGDTGELFF. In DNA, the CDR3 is TGTGCCAGCAGTTACTCACCCTCCGGGGACACCGGGGAGCTGTTTTTT.

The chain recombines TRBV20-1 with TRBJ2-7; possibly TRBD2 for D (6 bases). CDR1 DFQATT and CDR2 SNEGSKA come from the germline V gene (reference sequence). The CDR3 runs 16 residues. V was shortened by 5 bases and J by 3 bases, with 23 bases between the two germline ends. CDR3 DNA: TGCAGTGCTCCGAGTACGGGGACTGCTTTTCTCTACGAGCAGTACTTC. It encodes CSAPSTGTAFLYEQYF.

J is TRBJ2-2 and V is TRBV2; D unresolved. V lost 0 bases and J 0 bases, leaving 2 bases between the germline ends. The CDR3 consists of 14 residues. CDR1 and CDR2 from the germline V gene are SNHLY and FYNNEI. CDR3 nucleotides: TGTGCCAGCAGTGAAGCCGCGAACACCGGGGAGCTGTTTTTT. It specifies CASSEAANTGELFF. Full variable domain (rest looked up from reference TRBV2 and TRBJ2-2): EPEVTQTPSHQVTQMGQEVILRCVPISNHLYFYWYRQILGQKVEFLVSFYNNEISEKSEIFDDQFSVERPDGSNFTLKIRSTKLEDSAMYFCASSEAANTGELFFGEGSRLTVL.

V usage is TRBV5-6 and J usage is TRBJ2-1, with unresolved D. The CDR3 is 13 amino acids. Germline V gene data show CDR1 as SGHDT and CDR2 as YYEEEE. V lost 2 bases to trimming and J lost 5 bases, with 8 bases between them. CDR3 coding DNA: TGTGCCAGCAGCTTCGAGCCCCACAATGAGCAGTTCTTC. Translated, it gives CASSFEPHNEQFF.

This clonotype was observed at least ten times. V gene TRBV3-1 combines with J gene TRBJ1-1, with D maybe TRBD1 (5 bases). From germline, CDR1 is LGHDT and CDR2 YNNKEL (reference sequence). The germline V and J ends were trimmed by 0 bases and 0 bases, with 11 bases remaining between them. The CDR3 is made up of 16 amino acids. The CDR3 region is CASSQDYDSMNTEAFF. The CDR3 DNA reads TGTGCCAGCAGCCAAGATTACGACAGCATGAACACTGAAGCTTTCTTT.

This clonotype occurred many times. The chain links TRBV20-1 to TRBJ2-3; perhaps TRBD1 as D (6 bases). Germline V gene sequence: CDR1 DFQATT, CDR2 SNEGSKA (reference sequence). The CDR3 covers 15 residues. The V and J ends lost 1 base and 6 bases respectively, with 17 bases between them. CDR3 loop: CSARVTGFTGDTQYF. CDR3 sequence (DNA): TGCAGTGCTAGAGTTACGGGTTTCACAGGGGATACGCAGTATTTT.

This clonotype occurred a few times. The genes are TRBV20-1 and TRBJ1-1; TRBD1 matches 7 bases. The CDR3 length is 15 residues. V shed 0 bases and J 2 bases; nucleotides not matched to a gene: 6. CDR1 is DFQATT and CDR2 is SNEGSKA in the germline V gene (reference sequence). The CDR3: CSARDGGQLNTEAFF. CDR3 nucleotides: TGCAGTGCTAGAGATGGGGGACAGCTAAACACTGAAGCTTTCTTT.

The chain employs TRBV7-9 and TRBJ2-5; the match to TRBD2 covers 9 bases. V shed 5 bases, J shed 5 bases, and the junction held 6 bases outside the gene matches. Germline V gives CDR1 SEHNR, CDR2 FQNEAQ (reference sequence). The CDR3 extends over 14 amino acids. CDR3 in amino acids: CASSEGLAEETQYF. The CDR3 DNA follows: TGTGCCAGCAGCGAGGGACTAGCAGAGGAGACCCAGTACTTC.

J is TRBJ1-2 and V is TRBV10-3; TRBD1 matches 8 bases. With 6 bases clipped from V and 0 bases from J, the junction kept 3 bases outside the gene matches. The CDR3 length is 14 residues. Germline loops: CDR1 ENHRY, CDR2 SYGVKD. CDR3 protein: CAIRQGAANYGYTF. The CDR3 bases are TGTGCCATCAGGCAGGGGGCGGCTAACTATGGCTACACCTTC.

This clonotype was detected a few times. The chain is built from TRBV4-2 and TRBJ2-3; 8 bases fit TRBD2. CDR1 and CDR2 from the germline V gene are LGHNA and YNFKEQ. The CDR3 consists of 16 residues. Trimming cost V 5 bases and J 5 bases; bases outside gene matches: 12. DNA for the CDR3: TGTGCCAGCAGCACGACAATAGCGGGGTACGAAGATACGCAGTATTTT. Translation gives CASSTTIAGYEDTQYF.

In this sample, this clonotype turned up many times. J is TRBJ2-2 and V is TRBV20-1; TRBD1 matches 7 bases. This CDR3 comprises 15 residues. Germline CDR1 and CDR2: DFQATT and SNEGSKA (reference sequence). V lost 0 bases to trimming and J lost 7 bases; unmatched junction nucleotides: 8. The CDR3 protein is CSARDHKGAVGELFF. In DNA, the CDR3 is TGCAGTGCTAGAGATCATAAGGGGGCGGTCGGGGAGCTGTTTTTT.